These T cell receptor beta chains were read from a single sample in a study of cytomegalovirus exposure and HLA in healthy donors. Sequencing was performed with immunoSEQ multiplex PCR; in TCRdb, only in-frame clones are kept and a portion is missing. The sample yields approximately 100,000 clones, around 85% seen once. Sequencing was carried out using PBMCs. The receptors come from a man in his forties in good health and CMV-seropositive. Each CDR3 is given without its conserved first and last residue. Each record gives: J gene, V gene, CDR3 protein.

J: TRBJ2-1
V: TRBV6-1
CDR3: ASSTDRGRANEQF

J: TRBJ2-5
V: TRBV4-2
CDR3: ASSQEGTSGGHQETQY

J: TRBJ1-5
V: TRBV19
CDR3: ASSEGQGAPTQPQH

J: TRBJ1-1
V: TRBV28
CDR3: ASSLGTGKWNTEAF

J: TRBJ2-2
V: TRBV7-8
CDR3: ASRLSGNTGELF

J: TRBJ2-2
V: TRBV5-1
CDR3: ASSLGQGSSGELF

J: TRBJ2-6
V: TRBV6-5
CDR3: ANGQGPSGANVLT

J: TRBJ1-5
V: TRBV28
CDR3: ASSLRESNQPQH

J: TRBJ1-4
V: TRBV6-5
CDR3: ASKTGGSEKLF

J: NA
V: TRBV19
CDR3: ASSTGGAYEQY

J: TRBJ1-6
V: TRBV11-2
CDR3: ANSLVQGLFSPLH

J: TRBJ1-1
V: TRBV18
CDR3: ASSPSGLNTEAF

J: TRBJ2-7
V: TRBV4-1
CDR3: ASSQDFGTASSYEQY

J: TRBJ1-2
V: TRBV25-1
CDR3: ASSEHGTGPGYT

J: TRBJ2-7
V: TRBV6-1
CDR3: ASAAGRSSYEQY

J: TRBJ2-5
V: TRBV5-1
CDR3: ASSQGLGRQETQY

J: TRBJ1-2
V: TRBV6-6
CDR3: AIRANYGYT

J: NA
V: TRBV10-3
CDR3: AISDQNNYEQY

J: TRBJ2-7
V: TRBV10-3
CDR3: AIGAGDKYEQY

J: TRBJ1-2
V: TRBV5-1
CDR3: ASSLQGYGYT

J: TRBJ2-3
V: TRBV7-7
CDR3: ASSSDRGDTQY

J: TRBJ1-5
V: TRBV18
CDR3: ASSPRTLQGTNQPQH

J: TRBJ2-6
V: TRBV6-5
CDR3: ASSYSGGAGANVLT

J: TRBJ2-7
V: TRBV28
CDR3: ASRTGRPYEQY

J: TRBJ2-7
V: TRBV14
CDR3: ASSQGQGSEQY

J: TRBJ2-3
V: TRBV4-2
CDR3: ASSHTGGPSTDTQY

J: TRBJ2-3
V: TRBV7-2
CDR3: ASSLVPSAGGPHTQY

J: TRBJ1-1
V: TRBV28
CDR3: ASSRRTNLNTEAF

J: TRBJ2-5
V: TRBV29-1
CDR3: SAPTGDSETQY

J: TRBJ2-3
V: TRBV19
CDR3: ASRKRGDQDTQY

J: TRBJ1-5
V: TRBV4-1
CDR3: ASSQAGGGNQPQH

J: TRBJ2-2
V: TRBV9
CDR3: ASSVAPGGRNTGELF

J: TRBJ2-1
V: TRBV10-3
CDR3: AISESGSSYNEQF

J: TRBJ1-2
V: TRBV5-1
CDR3: ASSSDRDFGYT

J: TRBJ2-5
V: TRBV10-2
CDR3: ASSESEAAAQY

J: TRBJ1-2
V: TRBV19
CDR3: ASSAQGYSGYT

J: TRBJ1-6
V: TRBV14
CDR3: ASSQEARNSPLH

J: TRBJ2-2
V: TRBV7-2
CDR3: ASSQGGTGVTGELF

J: TRBJ2-2
V: TRBV9
CDR3: ASSPHPGTGPGELF

J: TRBJ1-1
V: TRBV6-5
CDR3: ASSYPGQPNTEAF

J: NA
V: TRBV28
CDR3: ASRGQAHYEQY

J: TRBJ1-2
V: TRBV7-2
CDR3: ASNSNGQGGGYT

J: TRBJ2-7
V: TRBV9
CDR3: ASSVDRGQGVGEQY

J: TRBJ2-5
V: TRBV5-5
CDR3: ACSAAGTSGIETQY

J: TRBJ2-7
V: TRBV5-1
CDR3: ASSRGEGRFEQY

J: NA
V: TRBV5-1
CDR3: ASSFGQNLEQY

J: TRBJ2-5
V: TRBV6-1
CDR3: ASSKRYQETQY

J: TRBJ2-2
V: TRBV20-1
CDR3: SAPRGGELF

J: NA
V: TRBV10-3
CDR3: AISADFALYEQY

J: TRBJ2-2
V: TRBV29-1
CDR3: SGSRGSDTGELF

J: TRBJ2-7
V: TRBV14
CDR3: ASSQEIRGRNEQY

J: TRBJ2-7
V: TRBV10-1
CDR3: ASSETVAGGYEQY

J: TRBJ1-5
V: TRBV19
CDR3: ASNLDTGNQPQH

J: TRBJ2-3
V: TRBV6-1
CDR3: ASSEFAGQNTDTQY

J: TRBJ1-1
V: TRBV5-6
CDR3: ASSWTSSLNTEAF